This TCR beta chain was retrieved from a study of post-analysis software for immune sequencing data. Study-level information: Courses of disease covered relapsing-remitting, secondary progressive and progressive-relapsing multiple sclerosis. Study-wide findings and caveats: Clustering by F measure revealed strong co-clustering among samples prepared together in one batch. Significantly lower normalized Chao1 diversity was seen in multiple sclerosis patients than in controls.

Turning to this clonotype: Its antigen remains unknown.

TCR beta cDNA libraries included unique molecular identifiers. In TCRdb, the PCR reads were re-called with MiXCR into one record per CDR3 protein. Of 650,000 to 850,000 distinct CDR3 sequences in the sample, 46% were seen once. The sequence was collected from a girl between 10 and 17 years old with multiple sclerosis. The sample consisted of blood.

DNA of the CDR3: TGTGCCAGCATTGGAGGGATTGACACCGGGGAGCTGTTTTTT. Its protein product is CASIGGIDTGELFF. The J gene is TRBJ2-2, the V gene TRBV2; tentatively, D is TRBD2 (6 bases). The CDR3 loop spans 14 amino acids. Germline V CDR1 and CDR2: SNHLY, FYNNEI. Trimming removed 7 bases from V and 3 bases from J, with 12 bases in between.